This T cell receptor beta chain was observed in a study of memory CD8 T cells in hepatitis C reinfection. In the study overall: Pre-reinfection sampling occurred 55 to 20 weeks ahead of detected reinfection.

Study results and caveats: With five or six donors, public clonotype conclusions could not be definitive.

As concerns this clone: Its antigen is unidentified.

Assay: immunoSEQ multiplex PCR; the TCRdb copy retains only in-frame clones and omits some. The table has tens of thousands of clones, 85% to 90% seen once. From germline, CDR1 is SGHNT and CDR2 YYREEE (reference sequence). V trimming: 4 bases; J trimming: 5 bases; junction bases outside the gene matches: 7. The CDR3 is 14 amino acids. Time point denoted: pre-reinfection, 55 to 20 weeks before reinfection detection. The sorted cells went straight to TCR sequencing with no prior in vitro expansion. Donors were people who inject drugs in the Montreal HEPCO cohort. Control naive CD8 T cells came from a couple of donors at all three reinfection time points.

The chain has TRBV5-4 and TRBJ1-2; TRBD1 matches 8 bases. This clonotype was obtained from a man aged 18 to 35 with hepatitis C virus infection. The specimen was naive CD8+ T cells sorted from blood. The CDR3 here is CASSPRTGMYGYTF. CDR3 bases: TGTGCCAGCAGCCCGAGGACAGGGATGTATGGCTACACCTTC.